A selection of T cell receptor beta chains follows, all from one sample in a study of blood T cell repertoires in COVID-19. Sequenced by immunoSEQ multiplex PCR; TCRdb stores in-frame clones only, minus some. The table lists around 260,000 clones, approximately 85% of them singletons, with 0.87% in the top ten. The sequenced material came from peripheral blood. The origin of the receptors is a human donor with COVID-19, enrolled during active disease. The donor label of this sample is uncertain. CDR3s leave out the opening cysteine and the closing phenylalanine or tryptophan. Some rows mark clone size as missing; the rest say once, few, many or name a class of expanded clone.

>11|TRBJ2-7|.|TRBV6-5
ATRTTTSYEQY
>10|TRBJ2-7|few|TRBV10-2
ASSGTGGEQY
>14|TRBJ1-5|.|TRBV27
ASSLTRGARNQPQH
>13|TRBJ2-3|.|TRBV19
ASSTGGAGGDTQY
>11|TRBJ1-5|.|TRBV30
AWSVIQNQPQH
>14|TRBJ2-3|.|TRBV24-1
ATSDSRTGGRDTQY
>11|TRBJ1-2|.|TRBV29-1
SAGTGGDYGYT
>13|TRBJ2-5|.|TRBV11-3
ASSLGGQVQETQY
>10|TRBJ1-1|.|TRBV6-5
ASRAGNTEAF
>12|TRBJ2-2|.|TRBV5-8
ASSRDRGTGELF
>15|TRBJ2-7|.|TRBV27
ASSFFRASGRAYEQY
>13|TRBJ2-2|.|TRBV2
ASSESRANTGELF
>12|TRBJ1-2|.|TRBV6-4
ASSPRAGVGGYT
>14|TRBJ2-5|.|TRBV5-4
ASSPMTSGSPETQY
>11|TRBJ2-3|.|TRBV5-1
ASTRSPGDTQY
>13|TRBJ2-7|.|TRBV6-5
ASSYSAGGYYEQY
>10|TRBJ2-1|.|TRBV19
ACKSSYNEQF
>12|TRBJ1-3|.|TRBV2
ASRLTSSGNTIY
>11|TRBJ1-4|.|TRBV27
ASSLLGREKLF
>13|TRBJ2-5|.|TRBV5-1
ASSLGQGAAETQY
>10|TRBJ2-2|once|TRBV12-3/TRBV12-4
ASNLYTGELF
>12|TRBJ1-6|few|TRBV7-3
ASSLTGPPSPLH
>11|TRBJ1-2|.|TRBV10-3
AISETGEYGYT
>14|TRBJ2-3|.|TRBV9
ASSDLGLADTDTQY
>12|TRBJ2-3|.|TRBV19
ASRSGQGADTQY
>12|TRBJ1-2|.|TRBV6-6
ASSSTLAGAGYT
>13|TRBJ1-1|once|TRBV7-8
ASSSSGTKNTEAF
>13|TRBJ1-4|.|TRBV7-9
ASSLEGQGNEKLF
>13|TRBJ1-2|.|TRBV19
ASSLGDRSDYGYT
>11|TRBJ1-1|once|TRBV11-3
ASSTDRTEQAF
>14|TRBJ2-1|.|TRBV7-3
ASSLNALAGYNEQF
>11|TRBJ1-1|.|TRBV28
ASSLQGVAVAF
>11|TRBJ1-2|.|TRBV12-3/TRBV12-4
ASSLATGSGYT
>11|TRBJ2-7|.|TRBV7-6
ASSLSGRYEQY
>14|TRBJ1-3|.|TRBV7-8
ASSYTEIPQGHTIY
>13|TRBJ2-7|few|TRBV30
AWSVGDRGPYEQY
>10|TRBJ1-2|.|TRBV29-1
SGEGSNYGYT
>13|TRBJ2-5|once|TRBV29-1
SVEDGKGGQETQY
>11|TRBJ2-5|once|TRBV19
ASREGGQETQY
>13|TRBJ1-2|.|TRBV18
ASSPRTGHNYGYT
>12|TRBJ2-7|many|TRBV4-2
ASSQDAREVQQY
>12|TRBJ2-3|.|TRBV9
ASSGIGETDTQY
>13|TRBJ1-6|.|TRBV2
ASSLSRQGNSPLH
>14|TRBJ2-5|.|TRBV7-2
ASSLGSAGKQETQY
>12|TRBJ2-2|.|TRBV30
AWLPSGSPGELF
>9|TRBJ1-5|.|TRBV12-3/TRBV12-4
ASSQGQPQH
>15|TRBJ2-2|.|TRBV7-6
ASSLAPGQGDTGELF
>12|TRBJ2-3|.|TRBV5-1
ASSEGLAGDTQY
>12|TRBJ1-1|once|TRBV9
ASSVLTGDTEAF
>13|TRBJ1-2|.|TRBV14
ASSQETGGIYGYT
>11|TRBJ1-2|.|TRBV27
ASSLEGPYGYT